This TCR beta chain is from a study of siplizumab effects on memory and regulatory T cells. Notes on the study in general: Where siplizumab was present, mappable alloreactive CD4+ clones averaged roughly 72% Treg-derived, compared with approximately 25% in controls. The apparent diversity of naive T cells exceeded that of memory cells, and naive T cells seemed to make a major contribution to the alloresponse. Proof of suppressive function in proliferating Tregs from siplizumab cultures was not established.

Worth noting for this clone: As yet, its antigen is unknown.

Assays were performed on roughly 94,000 TCR templates per sample. Generated by immunoSEQ multiplex PCR, the TCRdb table keeps only in-frame clones and is missing some. Here the sample spans roughly 120,000 clones, roughly 94% being singletons. The CDR3 runs 14 residues. With 6 bases removed from V and 3 bases from J, the gap between germline ends came to 13 bases. Germline loops: CDR1 MNHNY, CDR2 SVGAGI (reference sequence). This TCR derives from a human donor in good health. This chain links TRBV6-6 with TRBJ2-3, with unresolved D. Sequencing used Tregs sorted from blood. The CDR3 here is CASRADGLTDTQYF. The CDR3 region has the DNA TGTGCCAGCAGGGCTGACGGATTAACAGATACGCAGTATTTT.